The 14 T cell receptor beta chains reported below all come from one sample, sequenced in a study of blood T cell repertoires in COVID-19. The method was immunoSEQ multiplex PCR; TCRdb's version includes in-frame clones alone and lacks a portion of them. This sample has about 280,000 clones, with approximately 83% found just once. Source material: peripheral blood. Every receptor here comes from a woman aged 30 to 39 who had recovered from COVID-19.

The chain couples TRBV28 to TRBJ1-5; the D gene is possibly TRBD1 (5 bases). From germline, CDR1 is MDHEN and CDR2 SYDVKM. CDR3 length equals 16 residues. V was clipped by 5 bases and J by 6 bases, with 20 bases between them. DNA of the CDR3: TGTGCCAGCAGTCACGCCGGGACTGTAAGAGGTCAGCCCCAGCATTTT. It yields the protein CASSHAGTVRGQPQHF.

This clone was seen once. The V gene is TRBV9, the J gene TRBJ2-2, with D unresolved. The V gene lost 2 bases and the J gene lost 6 bases, with 11 bases spanning the gap. The CDR3 spans 14 residues. The germline V gene encodes CDR1 SGDLS and CDR2 YYNGEE. DNA of the CDR3: TGTGCCAGCAGCGTGAGGAGAGACGCCGGGGAGCTGTTTTTT. This encodes CASSVRRDAGELFF.

This clone was picked up a small number of times. This chain connects TRBV5-6 to TRBJ1-5, with D possibly matching TRBD1 (5 bases). V lost 0 bases and J lost 3, with 7 bases in between. The CDR3 spans 14 residues. The germline V gene encodes CDR1 SGHDT and CDR2 YYEEEE. CDR3 amino acids: CASSLAGVNQPQHF. CDR3 nucleotides: TGTGCCAGCAGCTTGGCGGGGGTCAATCAGCCCCAGCATTTT.

The gene calls are TRBV27 and TRBJ1-5; a possible D gene is TRBD1 (6 bases). CDR3 size: 15 residues. V was shortened by 3 bases and J by 5 bases, with 14 bases between the two germline ends. Germline lookup yields CDR1 MNHEY and CDR2 SMNVEV (reference sequence). The DNA for the CDR3 is TGTGCCAGCAGTTTCAGGGGCGGCCCTCATCAGCCCCAGCATTTT. As protein: CASSFRGGPHQPQHF.

This clone turned up a few times. This chain links TRBV28 with TRBJ2-7; tentative D call: TRBD1 (7 bases). Germline V gene lookup returns CDR1 MDHEN and CDR2 SYDVKM. The V end was cut by 5 bases, the J end by 5 bases, with 19 bases between. The CDR3 loop spans 15 amino acids. CDR3 in DNA: TGTGCCAGCAGTCCCGGGGCGGCAGGGGGGAACGAGCAGTACTTC. Its protein is CASSPGAAGGNEQYF. The full variable domain, completed using reference TRBV28 and TRBJ2-7, is DVKVTQSSRYLVKRTGEKVFLECVQDMDHENMFWYRQDPGLGLRLIYFSYDVKMKEKGDIPEGYSVSREKKERFSLILESASTNQTSMYLCASSPGAAGGNEQYFGPGTRLTVT.

The DNA for the CDR3 is TGTGCCAGTAGTACCCAGGGACAGGGGCGGGAGACCCAGTACTTC. Translation gives CASSTQGQGRETQYF. The chain has TRBV19 and TRBJ2-5; TRBD1 agrees at 10 bases. CDR1 LNHDA and CDR2 SQIVND come from the germline V gene (reference sequence). After removal of 4 bases from V and 5 bases from J, the junction contained 7 bases not matched to a gene. The CDR3 runs to 15 residues.

This clone was detected a few times. J is TRBJ2-1 and V is TRBV3-1 (or the pseudogene TRBV3-2); TRBD2 matches 11 bases. V dropped 4 bases and J dropped 15; count of bases not matched to a gene: 8. CDR1 LGHDT and CDR2 YNNKEL come from the germline V gene (reference sequence). The CDR3 extends over 13 amino acids. CDR3 amino acids: CASSLGVLAGGFF. CDR3 nucleotides: TGTGCCAGCAGCCTAGGAGTTCTAGCGGGAGGGTTCTTC.

V gene TRBV2 combines with J gene TRBJ1-1; D ambiguous. Trimming took off 7 bases at V and 5 bases at J, with 8 bases between the two ends. The CDR3 is 11 amino acids. Germline-derived CDR1 and CDR2 are SNHLY and FYNNEI. The DNA for the CDR3 is TGTGCCAGCAATGTGAGGACTGAAGCTTTCTTT. It specifies CASNVRTEAFF.

The V and J genes are TRBV29-1 and TRBJ2-1; 7 positions match TRBD2. This CDR3 has 16 amino acids. Per the germline V gene, CDR1 is SQVTM and CDR2 is ANQGSEA. J lost 4 bases, V lost 1 base, and 10 bases had no gene match. The CDR3 loop reads CSVEAKRTSRYNEQFF. CDR3 bases: TGCAGCGTTGAAGCTAAAAGGACTAGTCGATACAATGAGCAGTTCTTC.

This chain links TRBV28 with TRBJ2-3; maybe TRBD2 (5 bases). CDR1 is MDHEN and CDR2 is SYDVKM in the germline V gene. The ends were cut back, 5 bases at V and 2 bases at J, with 11 bases in the middle. The CDR3 totals 14 residues. CDR3 residues: CASSDYSFTDTQYF. The CDR3 DNA sequence: TGTGCCAGCAGTGACTACTCATTCACAGATACGCAGTATTTT.

This chain links TRBV19 with TRBJ1-1, with 9 bases fitting TRBD1. The CDR3 spans 15 residues. V shed 7 bases, J shed 4 bases, and the junction held 10 bases outside the gene matches. CDR1 and CDR2 from the germline V gene are LNHDA and SQIVND (reference sequence). The CDR3 reads CASTPGTGFGTEAFF. As DNA, the CDR3 is TGTGCCAGTACACCCGGGACAGGGTTCGGCACTGAAGCTTTCTTT.

The chain joins TRBV7-6 to TRBJ1-4; D gene ambiguous. The CDR3 extends over 14 amino acids. Germline V CDR1 and CDR2: SGHVS, FNYEAQ. The germline V and J ends were trimmed by 5 bases and 8 bases, with 15 bases remaining between them. CDR3 in amino acids: CASSPPLQTEKLFF. The CDR3 bases are TGTGCCAGCAGCCCACCTTTGCAAACAGAAAAACTGTTTTTT.

The V gene is TRBV11-2, the J gene TRBJ1-5; 10 nucleotides align to TRBD1. V was pared by 1 base and J by 6 bases, with 9 bases of the junction left unmatched. The CDR3 has 17 residues. Germline lookup yields CDR1 SGHAT and CDR2 FQNNGV. CDR3 DNA sequence: TGTGCCAGCAGCTTAGGGAGTGGACAGGGGGTATCTCAGCCCCAGCATTTT. Translating gives CASSLGSGQGVSQPQHF.

The chain recombines TRBV10-2 with TRBJ2-2; D possibly corresponds to TRBD1 (5 bases). The CDR3 spans 14 residues. The V end was cut by 7 bases, the J end by 1 base, with 10 bases between. Germline V gene sequence: CDR1 WSHSY, CDR2 SAAADI. DNA for the CDR3: TGCGCCAGCATGCGGACACTGAACACCGGGGAGCTGTTTTTT. Translated: CASMRTLNTGELFF.